A single sample is the source of the 3 T cell receptor beta chains below, sequenced in a study of OX40 agonist ivuxolimab in advanced cancers. Here immunoSEQ multiplex PCR was the method, and the copy in TCRdb shows in-frame clones only, minus some. Of some 40,000 clones listed, less than 95% are singletons. The sample consisted of CD4+ or CD8+ T cells sorted from blood, taken in a trial of the OX40 agonist ivuxolimab. These receptors were taken from an adult with an advanced solid tumor such as melanoma, head and neck, liver or kidney cancer.

This chain links TRBV10-3 with TRBJ1-5; D is unclear. Germline-derived CDR1 and CDR2 are ENHRY and SYGVKD. V lost 3 bases, J lost 6 bases, and 9 bases lay in between. CDR3 size: 13 residues. The CDR3 DNA reads as TGTGCCATCAGTGAAGGCCAAATTCAGCCCCAGCATTTT. It codes for CAISEGQIQPQHF.

V is TRBV10-2 and J is TRBJ2-7, with D perhaps TRBD1 (7 bases). Per the germline V gene, CDR1 is WSHSY and CDR2 is SAAADI. This CDR3 spans 14 amino acids. The V gene lost 7 bases and the J gene lost 5 bases, with 18 bases spanning the gap. The CDR3 nucleotides are TGCGCCAGCACTAGGGTGGAGGGGGCGGACGAGCAGTACTTC. Translating it yields CASTRVEGADEQYF.

CDR3 sequence reads: CAILVYNEQFF. CDR3 bases: TGTGCCATACTAGTTTACAATGAGCAGTTCTTC. The chain links TRBV6-1 to TRBJ2-1; perhaps TRBD2 as D (5 bases). In germline, CDR1 is MNHNS, CDR2 SASEGT. This CDR3 is 11 amino acids long. The V and J ends lost 10 bases and 4 bases respectively, with 8 bases between them.